This entry lists 16 T cell receptor beta chains sequenced from one sample in a study of blood T cell repertoires in COVID-19. Profiling relied on immunoSEQ multiplex PCR, and the TCRdb table lists in-frame clones only, not all of them. The table shows 60,000 to 80,000 clones, with 75% to 90% occurring only once. Sequenced material: peripheral blood. The source of these receptors is a man in his 60s with acute or convalescent COVID-19.

The V and J genes are TRBV11-2 and TRBJ1-6, with 9 nucleotides matching TRBD1. The germline V gene has CDR1 SGHAT and CDR2 FQNNGV. J was trimmed by 6 bases and V by 5 bases; bases with no gene match: 8. CDR3 length equals 16 residues. The CDR3 coding sequence is TGTGCCAGCAGCGCACGACCGGGACAGGGTAATTCACCCCTCCACTTT. Protein sequence: CASSARPGQGNSPLHF.

A few counts support this clone. V and J are TRBV5-4 and TRBJ1-6, with a tentative D call TRBD1 (5 bases). CDR3 length: 17 amino acids. The V and J ends lost 4 bases and 0 bases respectively, with 14 bases between them. CDR1 SGHNT and CDR2 YYREEE come from the germline V gene (reference sequence). The CDR3 DNA follows: TGTGCCAGCAGCACCCAGCAGGGAAGCTCCTATAATTCACCCCTCCACTTT. This gives the protein CASSTQQGSSYNSPLHF.

The genes are TRBV5-1 and TRBJ2-2, with TRBD2 matching over 8 bases. The CDR3 totals 15 residues. The J segment lost 5 bases and the V segment lost 0 bases, leaving 3 bases of the junction unmatched. Per germline, CDR1 SGHRS and CDR2 YFSETQ. Here the CDR3 DNA reads TGCGCCAGCAGCTTGGAGGCTAGCGGGACCGGGGAGCTGTTTTTT. Translation: CASSLEASGTGELFF.

Details on this clone: At one of its ends the junction is not consistent with the germline gene, which may arise from a read error. The chain has TRBV7-2 and TRBJ1-5; unclear D gene. The CDR3 consists of 15 residues. Germline values: CDR1 SGHTA, CDR2 FQGNSA. CDR3 residues: CASSLESQANRPQHF. As DNA, the CDR3 is TGTGCCAGCAGCTTAGAAAGTCAGGCAAATCGGCCCCAGCATTTT.

This chain joins TRBV5-4 and TRBJ2-7; possibly TRBD2 for D (6 bases). This CDR3 is built from 16 residues. V was cut by 0 bases and J by 1 base, with 14 bases left in between. Germline lookup yields CDR1 SGHNT and CDR2 YYREEE (reference sequence). CDR3 in amino acids: CASSLGVVAASYEQYF. CDR3 nucleotide sequence: TGTGCCAGCAGCTTGGGGGTGGTAGCGGCGTCCTACGAGCAGTACTTC.

The genes are TRBV30 and TRBJ2-1; 7 nucleotides align to TRBD2. Germline-derived CDR1 and CDR2 are GTSNPN and SVGIG (reference sequence). The CDR3 extends over 16 amino acids. V shed 3 bases and J 0 bases; nucleotides not matched to a gene: 8. CDR3 protein: CAWSVAGLPSYNEQFF. CDR3 coding DNA: TGTGCCTGGAGCGTAGCGGGTCTACCCTCCTACAATGAGCAGTTCTTC.

The chain has TRBV9 and TRBJ2-2, with D perhaps TRBD1 (5 bases). This CDR3 comprises 17 residues. Trimming pared 3 bases from V and 0 bases from J, leaving 15 bases between. Germline CDR1 SGDLS, CDR2 YYNGEE. The CDR3: CASSETDRPSNTGELFF. The CDR3, as DNA: TGTGCCAGCAGCGAAACAGACAGACCGTCGAACACCGGGGAGCTGTTTTTT.

The chain employs TRBV6-5 and TRBJ1-3, with TRBD1 matching 11 bases. CDR1 and CDR2 from the germline V gene are MNHEY and SVGAGI. The CDR3 extends over 15 amino acids. V shed 5 bases and J 4 bases; nucleotides not matched to a gene: 4. CDR3 region: CASSLGQGAGNTIYF. The CDR3, as DNA: TGTGCCAGCAGTCTTGGACAGGGGGCCGGAAACACCATATATTTT.

This sequence joins TRBV10-2 and TRBJ2-5; D is ambiguous. V gave up 4 bases and J gave up 9 bases, with 9 bases separating them. From germline, CDR1 is WSHSY and CDR2 SAAADI. This CDR3 is 11 amino acids long. In DNA, the CDR3 is TGCGCCAGCAGTGGAGGTAGTCCCCAGTACTTC. Translated: CASSGGSPQYF.

This sequence joins TRBV28 and TRBJ2-3; a possible D gene is TRBD2 (6 bases). The V end was cut by 7 bases, the J end by 1 base, with 18 bases between. The germline V gene encodes CDR1 MDHEN and CDR2 SYDVKM. The CDR3 extends over 16 amino acids. CDR3 protein: CASNIPGIAGTDTQYF. The CDR3 DNA reads as TGTGCCAGCAACATCCCGGGGATAGCGGGCACAGATACGCAGTATTTT.

J is TRBJ2-7 and V is TRBV9, with D uncertain. Trimming left V 4 bases short and J 5 bases short, with 13 bases between. This CDR3 is 13 amino acids long. Germline V gives CDR1 SGDLS, CDR2 YYNGEE. As DNA, the CDR3 is TGTGCCAGCAGCCCCGGGTTCTACGACGAGCAGTACTTC. This translates into CASSPGFYDEQYF.

V and J are TRBV5-1 and TRBJ2-3; maybe TRBD2 (5 bases). The CDR3 contains 17 residues. The V gene lost 0 bases and the J gene lost 6 bases, with 20 bases spanning the gap. The germline gives CDR1 SGHRS, CDR2 YFSETQ. The CDR3 nucleotides are TGCGCCAGCAGCTTGGGGGGTCGCGGGCCCTCCAGGGATACGCAGTATTTT. Translation: CASSLGGRGPSRDTQYF.

The chain couples TRBV19 to TRBJ2-5; perhaps TRBD2 as D (6 bases). CDR3 length: 15 residues. Trimming took off 4 bases at V and 2 bases at J, with 14 bases between the two ends. Germline V lookup: CDR1 LNHDA, CDR2 SQIVND (reference sequence). CDR3 sequence (DNA): TGTGCCAGTAGTAGGGGACTCTCTAATCAAGAGACCCAGTACTTC. Translated, it gives CASSRGLSNQETQYF.

The genes are TRBV24-1 and TRBJ1-2; 10 bases map to TRBD1. CDR1 is KGHDR and CDR2 is SFDVKD in the germline V gene. Trimming removed 2 bases from V and 7 bases from J; junction bases left unmatched: 6. The CDR3 extends over 15 amino acids. CDR3 sequence: CATSDSGTGVPGYTF. The CDR3 region has the DNA TGTGCCACCAGTGATTCGGGGACAGGGGTGCCTGGCTACACCTTC.

The genes are TRBV5-1 and TRBJ1-1; the match to TRBD1 covers 12 bases. Germline trimming cut 4 bases from V and 6 bases from J; bases unmatched to any gene: 13. Germline V gene lookup returns CDR1 SGHRS and CDR2 YFSETQ. There are 17 residues in the CDR3. CDR3 nucleotide sequence: TGCGCCAGCAGCATGGGGACAGGGGGCGGTCTGAGATCTGAAGCTTTCTTT. It specifies CASSMGTGGGLRSEAFF.

V usage is TRBV5-1 and J usage is TRBJ2-5; TRBD2 matches at 13 bases. Trimming at V came to 4 bases and at J to 5 bases, leaving 5 bases not matched to a gene. This CDR3 is built from 15 residues. Germline CDR1 and CDR2: SGHRS and YFSETQ. The CDR3 sequence: CASSTGTSGIETQYF. The CDR3 DNA sequence: TGCGCCAGCAGCACCGGGACTAGCGGGATTGAGACCCAGTACTTC.